These 7 T cell receptor beta chains were all obtained from the same sample, sequenced in a study of OX40 agonist ivuxolimab in advanced cancers. Assay used: immunoSEQ multiplex PCR; TCRdb lists only in-frame clones, some missing. This sample has some 55,000 clones, with approximately 79% found just once. Specimen: CD4+ or CD8+ T cells sorted from blood, collected in a trial of the OX40 agonist ivuxolimab. These receptors came from an adult with an advanced solid tumor such as melanoma, head and neck, liver or kidney cancer.

The chain has TRBV19 and TRBJ2-7, with D possibly being TRBD1 or TRBD2 (5 bases each). The germline V gene has CDR1 LNHDA and CDR2 SQIVND (reference sequence). Trimming took 5 bases from V and 5 from J, leaving 13 bases between them. This CDR3 is 13 amino acids long. For the CDR3, the DNA is TGTGCCAGTAGTCTACAGGTGCGGGACGAGCAGTACTTC. It specifies CASSLQVRDEQYF.

As concerns this clone: A read error may account for a junction end that differs from germline. This chain connects TRBV28 to TRBJ2-7; D might be TRBD2 (6 bases). This CDR3 has 14 amino acids. Germline V gene sequence: CDR1 MDHEN, CDR2 SYDVKM. The CDR3 coding sequence is TGTGCCATCAGTAGAGCGGGCGGTTTCTACGAGCAGTACTTC. Amino acid sequence: CAISRAGGFYEQYF.

V is TRBV2 and J is TRBJ1-2; maybe TRBD1 (5 bases). Looked up from germline, CDR1 is SNHLY and CDR2 is FYNNEI. CDR3 length: 14 residues. V was pared by 11 bases and J by 0 bases, with 16 bases between. CDR3 nucleotide sequence: TGTGCCGGGCTCCGGGACCGATCTAACTATGGCTACACCTTC. It is translated as CAGLRDRSNYGYTF.

This rearrangement joins TRBV19 to TRBJ2-7; the D gene is possibly TRBD1 (7 bases). CDR1 is LNHDA, CDR2 SQIVND, per germline (reference sequence). The CDR3 has 16 residues. Between the trimmed V and J ends, which lost 4 bases and 4 bases, there was a span of 20 bases. The CDR3 DNA reads as TGTGCCAGTAGTACCTCCCACAGGGGAGGTGTGTACGAGCAGTACTTC. Its translation: CASSTSHRGGVYEQYF.

This clone was recorded once. The V and J genes are TRBV29-1 and TRBJ2-7; 7 bases agree with TRBD2. The CDR3 contains 12 residues. Germline values: CDR1 SQVTM, CDR2 ANQGSEA. With 6 bases clipped from V and 5 bases from J, the junction kept 7 bases outside the gene matches. This CDR3 reads CSVSLAGNEQYF. The DNA for the CDR3 is TGCAGCGTGTCCTTAGCGGGTAACGAGCAGTACTTC.

V is TRBV1 and J is TRBJ2-5. TRBV1 has pseudogene status. This CDR3 is built from 16 residues. The CDR3 sequence: CTSSQAAPEIHETQYF. The DNA for the CDR3 is TGCACCAGCAGCCAAGCAGCCCCCGAAATCCACGAGACCCAGTACTTC.

This clone has more than one count but fewer than ten. V gene TRBV7-9 combines with J gene TRBJ2-1, with TRBD2 matching 13 bases. CDR1 and CDR2 from the germline V gene are SEHNR and FQNEAQ (reference sequence). This CDR3 is built from 16 residues. Trimming cost V 8 bases and J 9 bases; bases outside gene matches: 13. CDR3 in amino acids: CASQRTSGGAEVEQFF. CDR3 nucleotides: TGTGCCAGCCAAAGAACTAGCGGGGGGGCCGAGGTTGAGCAGTTCTTC.